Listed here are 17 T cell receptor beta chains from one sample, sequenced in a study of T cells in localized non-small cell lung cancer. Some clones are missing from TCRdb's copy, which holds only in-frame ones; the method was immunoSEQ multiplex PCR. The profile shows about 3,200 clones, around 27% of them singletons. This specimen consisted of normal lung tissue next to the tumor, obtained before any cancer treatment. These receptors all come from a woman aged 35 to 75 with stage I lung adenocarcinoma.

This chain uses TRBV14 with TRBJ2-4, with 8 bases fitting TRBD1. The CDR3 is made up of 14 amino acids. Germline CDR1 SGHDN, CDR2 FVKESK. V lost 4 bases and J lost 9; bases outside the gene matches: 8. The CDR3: CASSLTGVDSIQYF. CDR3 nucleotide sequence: TGTGCCAGCAGCCTGACAGGGGTAGATTCCATTCAGTACTTC. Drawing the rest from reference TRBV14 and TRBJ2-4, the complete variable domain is EAGVTQFPSHSVIEKGQTVTLRCDPISGHDNLYWYRRVMGKEIKFLLHFVKESKQDESGMPNNRFLAERTGGTYSTLKVQPAELEDSGVYFCASSLTGVDSIQYFGAGTRLSVL.

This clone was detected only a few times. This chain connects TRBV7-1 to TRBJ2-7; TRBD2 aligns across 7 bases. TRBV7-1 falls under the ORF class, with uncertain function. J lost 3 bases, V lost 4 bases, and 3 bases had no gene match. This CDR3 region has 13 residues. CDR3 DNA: TGTGCCAGCAGCTTAGCGGGCCGCTACGAGCAGTACTTC. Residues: CASSLAGRYEQYF.

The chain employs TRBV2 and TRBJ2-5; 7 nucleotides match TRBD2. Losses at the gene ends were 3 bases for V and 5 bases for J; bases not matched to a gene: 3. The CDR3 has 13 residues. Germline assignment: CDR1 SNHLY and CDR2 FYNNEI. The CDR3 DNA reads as TGTGCCAGCAGTGACCTGGGAGGGGAGACCCAGTACTTC. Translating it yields CASSDLGGETQYF.

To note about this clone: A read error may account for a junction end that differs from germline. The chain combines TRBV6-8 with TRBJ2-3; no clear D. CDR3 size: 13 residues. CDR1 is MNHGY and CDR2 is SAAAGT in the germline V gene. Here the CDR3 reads CASSDSTTDTQYF. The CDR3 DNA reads TGTGCCAGCAGTGACTCGACCACAGATACGCAGTATTTT.

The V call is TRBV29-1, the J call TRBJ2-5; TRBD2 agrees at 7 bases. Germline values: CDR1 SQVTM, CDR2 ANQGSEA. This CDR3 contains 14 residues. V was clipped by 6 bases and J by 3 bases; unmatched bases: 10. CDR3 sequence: CSVRRGVMEETQYF. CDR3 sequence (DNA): TGCAGCGTCCGTCGGGGGGTCATGGAAGAGACCCAGTACTTC.

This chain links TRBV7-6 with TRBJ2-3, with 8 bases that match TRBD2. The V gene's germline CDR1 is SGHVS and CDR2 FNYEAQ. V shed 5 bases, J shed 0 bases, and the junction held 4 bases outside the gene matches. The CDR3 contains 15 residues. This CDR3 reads CASSPLAGSTDTQYF. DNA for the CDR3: TGTGCCAGCAGCCCTTTAGCGGGGAGCACAGATACGCAGTATTTT.

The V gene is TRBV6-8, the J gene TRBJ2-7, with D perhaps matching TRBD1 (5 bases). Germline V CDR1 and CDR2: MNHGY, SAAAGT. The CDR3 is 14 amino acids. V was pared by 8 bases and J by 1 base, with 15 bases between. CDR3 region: CASHDPPGSYEQYF. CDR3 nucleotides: TGTGCCAGCCACGACCCCCCAGGGTCCTACGAGCAGTACTTC.

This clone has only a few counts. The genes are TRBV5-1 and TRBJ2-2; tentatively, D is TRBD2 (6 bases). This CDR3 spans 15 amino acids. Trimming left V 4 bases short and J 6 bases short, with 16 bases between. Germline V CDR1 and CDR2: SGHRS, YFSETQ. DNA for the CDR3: TGCGCCAGCAGCGAGGAGGGGAGCTGGGCCGGGGAGCTGTTTTTT. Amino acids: CASSEEGSWAGELFF.

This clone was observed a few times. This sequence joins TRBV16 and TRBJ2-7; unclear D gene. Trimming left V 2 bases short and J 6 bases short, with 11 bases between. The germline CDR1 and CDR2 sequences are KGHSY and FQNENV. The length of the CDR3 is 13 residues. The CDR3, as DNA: TGTGCCAGCAGCCAAACGGATTGGGGCGAGCAGTACTTC. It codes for CASSQTDWGEQYF.

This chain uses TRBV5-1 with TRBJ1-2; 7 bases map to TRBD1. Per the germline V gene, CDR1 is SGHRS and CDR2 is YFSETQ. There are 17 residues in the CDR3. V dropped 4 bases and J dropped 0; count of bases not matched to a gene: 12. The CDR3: CASSAALLGQTNYGYTF. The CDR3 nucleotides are TGCGCCAGCAGCGCGGCCCTCCTGGGACAGACTAACTATGGCTACACCTTC.

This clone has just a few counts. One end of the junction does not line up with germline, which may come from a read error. The CDR3 spells CAISAGTYEQYF. The CDR3, as DNA: TGTGCCATCAGTGCGGGCACCTACGAGCAGTACTTC. This chain connects TRBV6-8 to TRBJ2-7; perhaps TRBD2 as D (5 bases). The germline V gene has CDR1 MNHGY and CDR2 SAAAGT. CDR3 length: 12 residues.

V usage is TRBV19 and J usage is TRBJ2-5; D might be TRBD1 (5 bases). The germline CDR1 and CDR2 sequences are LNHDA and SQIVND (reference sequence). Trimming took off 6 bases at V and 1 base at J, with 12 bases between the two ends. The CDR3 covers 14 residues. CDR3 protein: CASRLTGSQETQYF. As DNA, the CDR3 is TGTGCCAGTAGATTAACAGGCTCCCAAGAGACCCAGTACTTC.

The CDR3 reads CASWASGTGYNEQFF. In DNA form, the CDR3 reads TGTGCCAGCTGGGCGTCCGGGACAGGGTACAATGAGCAGTTCTTC. This chain connects TRBV6-8 to TRBJ2-1; TRBD1 agrees at 9 bases. Germline V gene sequence: CDR1 MNHGY, CDR2 SAAAGT. CDR3 length equals 15 residues. V lost 8 bases to trimming and J lost 4 bases; unmatched junction nucleotides: 9.

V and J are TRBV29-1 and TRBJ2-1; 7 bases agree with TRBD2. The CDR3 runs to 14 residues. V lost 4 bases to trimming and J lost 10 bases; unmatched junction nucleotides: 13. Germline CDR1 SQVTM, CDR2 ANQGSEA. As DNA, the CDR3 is TGCAGCGTTGTGGAGGGAGGGCCTTCGGGGGAGCAGTTCTTC. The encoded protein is CSVVEGGPSGEQFF.

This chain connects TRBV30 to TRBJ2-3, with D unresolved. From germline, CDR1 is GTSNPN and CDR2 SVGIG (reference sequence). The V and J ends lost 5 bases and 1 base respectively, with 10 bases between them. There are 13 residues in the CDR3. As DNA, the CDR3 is TGTGCCTGGGGAGATCGACGCACAGATACGCAGTATTTT. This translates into CAWGDRRTDTQYF.

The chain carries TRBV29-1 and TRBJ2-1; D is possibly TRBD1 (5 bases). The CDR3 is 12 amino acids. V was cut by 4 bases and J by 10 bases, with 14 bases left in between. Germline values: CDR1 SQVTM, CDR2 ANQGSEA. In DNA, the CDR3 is TGCAGCGTTGGAGAAGTGGGGCGGGAGCAGTTCTTC. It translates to CSVGEVGREQFF.

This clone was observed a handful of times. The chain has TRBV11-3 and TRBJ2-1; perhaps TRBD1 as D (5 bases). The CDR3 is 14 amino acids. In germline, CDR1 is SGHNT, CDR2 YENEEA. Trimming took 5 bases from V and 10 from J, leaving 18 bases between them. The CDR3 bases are TGTGCCAGCAGCGCATCGACTGGGGCGCGAGAGCAGTTCTTC. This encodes CASSASTGAREQFF. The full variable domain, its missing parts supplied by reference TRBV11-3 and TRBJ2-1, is EAGVVQSPRYKIIEKKQPVAFWCNPISGHNTLYWYLQNLGQGPELLIRYENEEAVDDSQLPKDRFSAERLKGVDSTLKIQPAELGDSAVYLCASSASTGAREQFFGPGTRLTVL.